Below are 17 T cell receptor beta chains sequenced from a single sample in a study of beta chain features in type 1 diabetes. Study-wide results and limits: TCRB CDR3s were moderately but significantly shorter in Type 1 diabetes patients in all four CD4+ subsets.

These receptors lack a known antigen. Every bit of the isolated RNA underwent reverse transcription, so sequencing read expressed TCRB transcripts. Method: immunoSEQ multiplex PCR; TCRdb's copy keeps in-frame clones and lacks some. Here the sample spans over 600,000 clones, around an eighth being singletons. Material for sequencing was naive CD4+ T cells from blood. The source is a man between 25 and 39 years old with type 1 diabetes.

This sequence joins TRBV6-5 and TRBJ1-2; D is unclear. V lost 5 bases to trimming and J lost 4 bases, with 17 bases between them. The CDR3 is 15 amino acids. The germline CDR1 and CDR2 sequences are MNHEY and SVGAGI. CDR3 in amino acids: CASSPLTTGGYGYTF. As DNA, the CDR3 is TGTGCCAGCAGTCCCCTTACGACGGGAGGCTATGGCTACACCTTC.

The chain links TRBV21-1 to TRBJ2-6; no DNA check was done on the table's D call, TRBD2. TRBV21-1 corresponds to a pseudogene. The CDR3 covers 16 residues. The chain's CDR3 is CASSPQGGPGANVLTF. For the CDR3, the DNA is TGTGCCAGCAGCCCCCAGGGAGGCCCTGGGGCCAACGTCCTGACTTTC.

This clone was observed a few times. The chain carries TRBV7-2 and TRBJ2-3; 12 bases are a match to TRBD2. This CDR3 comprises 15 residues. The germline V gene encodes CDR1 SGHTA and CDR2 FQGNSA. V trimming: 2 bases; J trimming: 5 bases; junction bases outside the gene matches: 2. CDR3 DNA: TGTGCCAGCAGCTTATTACTAGCGGGGGGAGATACGCAGTATTTT. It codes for CASSLLLAGGDTQYF.

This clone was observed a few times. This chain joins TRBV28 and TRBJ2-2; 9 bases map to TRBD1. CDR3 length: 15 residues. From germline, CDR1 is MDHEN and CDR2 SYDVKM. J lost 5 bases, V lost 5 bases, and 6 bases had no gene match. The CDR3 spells CASSPADRGTGELFF. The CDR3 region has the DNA TGTGCCAGCAGTCCGGCGGACAGGGGAACCGGGGAGCTGTTTTTT.

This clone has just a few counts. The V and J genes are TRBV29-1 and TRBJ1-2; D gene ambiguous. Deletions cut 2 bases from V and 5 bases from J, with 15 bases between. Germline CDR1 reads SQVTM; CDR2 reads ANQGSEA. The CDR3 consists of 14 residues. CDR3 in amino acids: CSVERRSALYGYTF. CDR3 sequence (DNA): TGCAGCGTTGAAAGGAGAAGTGCCCTTTATGGCTACACCTTC.

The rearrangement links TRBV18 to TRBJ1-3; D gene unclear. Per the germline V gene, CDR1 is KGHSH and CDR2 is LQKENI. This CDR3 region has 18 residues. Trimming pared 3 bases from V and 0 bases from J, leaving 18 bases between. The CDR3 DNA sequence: TGTGCCAGCTCACCTACCCCGGTGGCGGACGGCTCTGGAAACACCATATATTTT. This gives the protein CASSPTPVADGSGNTIYF.

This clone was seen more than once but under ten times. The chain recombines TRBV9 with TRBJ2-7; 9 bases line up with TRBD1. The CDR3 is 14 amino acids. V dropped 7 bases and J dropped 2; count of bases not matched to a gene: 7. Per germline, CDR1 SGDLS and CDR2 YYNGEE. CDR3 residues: CASATGTGTYEQYF. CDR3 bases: TGTGCCAGCGCCACCGGGACAGGGACCTACGAGCAGTACTTC.

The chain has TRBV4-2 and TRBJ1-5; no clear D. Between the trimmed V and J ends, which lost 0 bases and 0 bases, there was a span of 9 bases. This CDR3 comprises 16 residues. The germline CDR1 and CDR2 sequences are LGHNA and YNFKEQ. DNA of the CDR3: TGTGCCAGCAGCCAAGAGGGCAGCTATAGCAATCAGCCCCAGCATTTT. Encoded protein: CASSQEGSYSNQPQHF.

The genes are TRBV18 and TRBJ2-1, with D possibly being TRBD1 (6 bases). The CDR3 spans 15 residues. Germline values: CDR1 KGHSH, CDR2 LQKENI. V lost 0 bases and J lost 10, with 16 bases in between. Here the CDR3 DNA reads TGTGCCAGCTCACCACCTTCACAGGGTGAGTGGGAGCAGTTCTTC. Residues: CASSPPSQGEWEQFF.

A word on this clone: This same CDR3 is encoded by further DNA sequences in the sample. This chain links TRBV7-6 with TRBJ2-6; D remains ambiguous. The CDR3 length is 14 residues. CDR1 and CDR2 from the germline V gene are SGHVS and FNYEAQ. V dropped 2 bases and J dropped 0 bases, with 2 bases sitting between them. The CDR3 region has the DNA TGTGCCAGCAGCTTATACTCTGGGGCCAACGTCCTGACTTTC. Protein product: CASSLYSGANVLTF.

CDR3 loop: CASTRQGLGNNEQFF. The CDR3 bases are TGTGCCAGCACCAGACAAGGCCTCGGAAACAATGAGCAGTTCTTC. The V call is TRBV6-5, the J call TRBJ2-1; D ambiguous. This CDR3 has 15 amino acids. Trimming removed 7 bases at V and 5 bases at J, with 18 bases between. CDR1 is MNHEY, CDR2 SVGAGI, per germline.

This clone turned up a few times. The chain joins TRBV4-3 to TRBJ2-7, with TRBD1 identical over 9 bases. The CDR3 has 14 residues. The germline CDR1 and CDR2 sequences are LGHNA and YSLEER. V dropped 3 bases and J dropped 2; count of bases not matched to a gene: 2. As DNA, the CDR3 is TGCGCCAGCAGCCATCACAGGGGGCCCTACGAGCAGTACTTC. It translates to CASSHHRGPYEQYF.

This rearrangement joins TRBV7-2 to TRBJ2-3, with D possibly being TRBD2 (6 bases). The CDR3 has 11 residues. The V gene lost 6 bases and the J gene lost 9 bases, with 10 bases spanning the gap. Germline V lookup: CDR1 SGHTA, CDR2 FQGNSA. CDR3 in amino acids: CASSLRGTQYF. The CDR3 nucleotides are TGTGCCAGCAGTCTCCGGGGGACGCAGTATTTT.

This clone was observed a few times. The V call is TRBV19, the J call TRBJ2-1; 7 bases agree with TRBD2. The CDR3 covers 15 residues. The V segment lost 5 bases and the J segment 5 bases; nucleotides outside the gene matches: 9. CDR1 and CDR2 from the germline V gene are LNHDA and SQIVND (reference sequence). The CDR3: CASSLLTGLNNEQFF. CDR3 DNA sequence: TGTGCCAGTAGTCTCCTGACGGGACTAAACAATGAGCAGTTCTTC.

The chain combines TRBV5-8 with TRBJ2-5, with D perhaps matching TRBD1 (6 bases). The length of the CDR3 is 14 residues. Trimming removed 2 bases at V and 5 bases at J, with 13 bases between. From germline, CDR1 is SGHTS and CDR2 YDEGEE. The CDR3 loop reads CASSFSGAFETQYF. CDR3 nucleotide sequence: TGTGCCAGCAGCTTCTCAGGGGCATTTGAGACCCAGTACTTC.

The CDR3 loop reads CASSARGLAGINEQFF. DNA of the CDR3: TGTGCCAGCAGCGCCCGGGGACTAGCGGGGATCAATGAGCAGTTCTTC. The V and J genes are TRBV9 and TRBJ2-1, with TRBD2 matching over 13 bases. Germline V gene sequence: CDR1 SGDLS, CDR2 YYNGEE. This CDR3 region has 16 residues. Trimming cost V 3 bases and J 6 bases; bases outside gene matches: 6.

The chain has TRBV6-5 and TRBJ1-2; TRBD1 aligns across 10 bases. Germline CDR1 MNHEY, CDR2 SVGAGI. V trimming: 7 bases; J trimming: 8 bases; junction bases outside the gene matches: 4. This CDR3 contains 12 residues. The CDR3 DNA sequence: TGTGCCAGCACTCGGACAGGGGGAGGCTACACCTTC. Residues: CASTRTGGGYTF.